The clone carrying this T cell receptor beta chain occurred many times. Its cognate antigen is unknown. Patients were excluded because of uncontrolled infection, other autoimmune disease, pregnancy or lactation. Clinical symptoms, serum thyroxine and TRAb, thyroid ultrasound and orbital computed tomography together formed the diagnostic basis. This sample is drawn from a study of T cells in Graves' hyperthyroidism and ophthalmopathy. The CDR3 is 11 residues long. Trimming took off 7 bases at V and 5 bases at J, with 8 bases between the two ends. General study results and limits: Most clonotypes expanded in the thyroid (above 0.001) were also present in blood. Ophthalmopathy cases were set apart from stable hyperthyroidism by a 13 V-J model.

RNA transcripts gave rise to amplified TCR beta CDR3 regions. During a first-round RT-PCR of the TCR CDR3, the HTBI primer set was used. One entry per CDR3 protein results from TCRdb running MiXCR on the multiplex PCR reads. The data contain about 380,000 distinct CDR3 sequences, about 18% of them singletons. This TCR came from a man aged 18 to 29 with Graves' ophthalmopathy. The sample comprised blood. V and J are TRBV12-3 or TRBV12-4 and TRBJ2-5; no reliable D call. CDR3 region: CASTLGETQYF. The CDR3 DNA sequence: TGTGCCAGCACTCTAGGGGAGACCCAGTACTTC.